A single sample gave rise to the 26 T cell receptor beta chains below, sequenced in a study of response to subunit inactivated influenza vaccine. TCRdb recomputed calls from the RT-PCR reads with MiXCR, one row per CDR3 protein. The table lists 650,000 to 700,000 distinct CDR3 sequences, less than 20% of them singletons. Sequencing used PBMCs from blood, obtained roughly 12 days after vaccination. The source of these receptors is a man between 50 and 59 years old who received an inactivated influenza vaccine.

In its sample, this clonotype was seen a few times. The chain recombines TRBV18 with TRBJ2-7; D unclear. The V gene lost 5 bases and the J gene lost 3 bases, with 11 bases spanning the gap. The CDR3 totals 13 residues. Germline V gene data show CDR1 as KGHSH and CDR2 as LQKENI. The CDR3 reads CASSESWGYEQYF. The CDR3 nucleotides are TGTGCCAGCTCAGAGTCTTGGGGCTACGAGCAGTACTTC.

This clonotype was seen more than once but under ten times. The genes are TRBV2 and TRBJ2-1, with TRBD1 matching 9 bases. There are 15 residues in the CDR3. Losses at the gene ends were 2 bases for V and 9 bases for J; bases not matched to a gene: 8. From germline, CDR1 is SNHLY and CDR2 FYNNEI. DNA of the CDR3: TGTGCCAGCAGTGAAATGGGACAGGGATTCGGTGAGCAGTTCTTC. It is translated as CASSEMGQGFGEQFF.

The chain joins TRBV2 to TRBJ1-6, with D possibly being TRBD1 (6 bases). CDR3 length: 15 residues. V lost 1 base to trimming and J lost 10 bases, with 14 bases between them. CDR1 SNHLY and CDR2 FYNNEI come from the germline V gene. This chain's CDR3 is CASSEDRPQGSPLHF. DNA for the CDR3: TGTGCCAGCAGTGAAGACAGGCCCCAGGGGTCACCCCTCCACTTT.

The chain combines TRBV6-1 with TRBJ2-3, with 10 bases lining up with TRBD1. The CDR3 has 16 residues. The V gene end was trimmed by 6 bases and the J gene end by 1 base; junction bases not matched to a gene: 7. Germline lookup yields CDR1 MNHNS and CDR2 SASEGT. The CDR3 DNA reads TGTGCCAGCAGACTAATGACAGGGGGCGGCACAGATACGCAGTATTTT. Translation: CASRLMTGGGTDTQYF.

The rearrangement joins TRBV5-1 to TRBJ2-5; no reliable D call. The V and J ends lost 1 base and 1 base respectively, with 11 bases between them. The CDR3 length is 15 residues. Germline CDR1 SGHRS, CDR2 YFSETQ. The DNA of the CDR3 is TGCGCCAGCAGCTTGTGGCTGACGTCCCAAGAGACCCAGTACTTC. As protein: CASSLWLTSQETQYF.

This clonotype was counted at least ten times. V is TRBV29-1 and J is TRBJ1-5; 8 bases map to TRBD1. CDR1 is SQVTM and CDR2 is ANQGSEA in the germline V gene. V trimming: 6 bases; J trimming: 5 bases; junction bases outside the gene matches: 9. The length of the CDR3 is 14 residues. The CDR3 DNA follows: TGCAGCGTCGCCACGGGACAGGTACATCAGCCCCAGCATTTT. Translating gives CSVATGQVHQPQHF.

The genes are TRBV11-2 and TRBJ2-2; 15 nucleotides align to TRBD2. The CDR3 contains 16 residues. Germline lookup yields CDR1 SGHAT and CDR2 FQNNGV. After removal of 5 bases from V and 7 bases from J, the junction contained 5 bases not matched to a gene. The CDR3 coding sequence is TGTGCCAGCAGCCTGGGACTAGCGGGGGGCGTCGGGGAGCTGTTTTTT. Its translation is CASSLGLAGGVGELFF.

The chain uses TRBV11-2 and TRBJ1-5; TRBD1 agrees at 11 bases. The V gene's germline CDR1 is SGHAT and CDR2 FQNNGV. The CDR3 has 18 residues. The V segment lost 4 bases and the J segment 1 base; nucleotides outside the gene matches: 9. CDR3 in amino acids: CASSWTGGTGSSNQPQHF. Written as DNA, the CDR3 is TGTGCCAGCAGCTGGACAGGGGGCACGGGTTCGAGCAATCAGCCCCAGCATTTT.

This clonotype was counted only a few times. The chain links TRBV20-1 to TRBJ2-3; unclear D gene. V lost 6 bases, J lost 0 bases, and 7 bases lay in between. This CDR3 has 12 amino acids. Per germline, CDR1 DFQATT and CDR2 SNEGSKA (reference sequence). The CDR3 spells CSAAQSTDTQYF. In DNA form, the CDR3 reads TGCAGTGCCGCGCAGAGCACAGATACGCAGTATTTT.

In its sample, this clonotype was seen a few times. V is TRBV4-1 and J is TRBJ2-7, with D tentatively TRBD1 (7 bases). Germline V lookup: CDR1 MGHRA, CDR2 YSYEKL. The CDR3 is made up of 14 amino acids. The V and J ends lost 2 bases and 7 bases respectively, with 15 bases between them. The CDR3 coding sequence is TGCGCCAGCAGCCAACAGGGGGGCCCTGGAGAGCAGTACTTC. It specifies CASSQQGGPGEQYF.

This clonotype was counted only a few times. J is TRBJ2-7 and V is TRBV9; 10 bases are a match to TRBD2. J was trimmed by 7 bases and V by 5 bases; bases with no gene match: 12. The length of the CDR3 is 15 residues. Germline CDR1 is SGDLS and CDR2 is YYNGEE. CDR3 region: CASSKGLAGEGEQYF. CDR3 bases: TGTGCCAGCAGTAAGGGGCTAGCGGGAGAAGGAGAGCAGTACTTC.

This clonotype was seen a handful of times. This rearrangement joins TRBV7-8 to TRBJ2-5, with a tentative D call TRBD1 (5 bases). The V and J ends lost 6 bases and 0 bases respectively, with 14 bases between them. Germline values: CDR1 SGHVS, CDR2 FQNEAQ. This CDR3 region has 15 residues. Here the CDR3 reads CASRLDSFNQETQYF. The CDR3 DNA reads TGTGCCAGCAGACTTGACAGTTTTAACCAAGAGACCCAGTACTTC.

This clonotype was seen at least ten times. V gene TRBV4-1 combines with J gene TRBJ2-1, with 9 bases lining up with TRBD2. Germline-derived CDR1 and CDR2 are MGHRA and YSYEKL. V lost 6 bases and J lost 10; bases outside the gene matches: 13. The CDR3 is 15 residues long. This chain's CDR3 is CASRGLALIPTEQFF. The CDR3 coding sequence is TGCGCCAGCAGAGGACTAGCGTTGATTCCTACGGAGCAGTTCTTC.

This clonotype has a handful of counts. CDR3 sequence reads: CSARQGATEAFF. CDR3 DNA sequence: TGCAGTGCTAGGCAGGGGGCCACTGAAGCTTTCTTT. The rearrangement uses TRBV20-1 and TRBJ1-1; TRBD1 matches 8 bases. The CDR3 loop spans 12 amino acids. Trimming cost V 3 bases and J 4 bases; bases outside gene matches: 1. The germline V gene has CDR1 DFQATT and CDR2 SNEGSKA (reference sequence).

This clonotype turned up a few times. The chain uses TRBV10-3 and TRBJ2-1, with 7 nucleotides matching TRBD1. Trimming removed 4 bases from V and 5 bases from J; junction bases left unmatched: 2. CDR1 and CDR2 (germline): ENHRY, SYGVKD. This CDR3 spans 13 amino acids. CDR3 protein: CAISGDRHNEQFF. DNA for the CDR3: TGTGCCATCAGTGGGGACAGACACAATGAGCAGTTCTTC.

CDR3 residues: CASSLAADGSNSPLHF. CDR3 sequence (DNA): TGTGCCAGCAGCTTAGCAGCGGACGGGTCTAATTCACCCCTCCACTTT. The chain couples TRBV7-2 to TRBJ1-6; D unresolved. From germline, CDR1 is SGHTA and CDR2 FQGNSA. The V gene lost 0 bases and the J gene lost 6 bases, with 12 bases spanning the gap. The length of the CDR3 is 16 residues. Supplemented by reference TRBV7-2 and TRBJ1-6, the full variable domain reads GAGVSQSPSNKVTEKGKDVELRCDPISGHTALYWYRQSLGQGLEFLIYFQGNSAPDKSGLPSDRFSAERTGGSVSTLTIQRTQQEDSAVYLCASSLAADGSNSPLHFGNGTRLTVT.

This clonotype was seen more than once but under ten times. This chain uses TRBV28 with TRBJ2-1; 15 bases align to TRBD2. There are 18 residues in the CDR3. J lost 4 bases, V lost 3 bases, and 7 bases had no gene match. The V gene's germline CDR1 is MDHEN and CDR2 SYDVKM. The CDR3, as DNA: TGTGCCAGCAGTTTCGGAGGACTAGCGGGGGGGGCGTACAATGAGCAGTTCTTC. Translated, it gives CASSFGGLAGGAYNEQFF.

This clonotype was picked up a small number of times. The CDR3 bases are TGTGCCAGCAGCTTAGATGCCACCACCGAGCAGTACTTC. Protein sequence: CASSLDATTEQYF. V and J are TRBV7-7 and TRBJ2-7; no reliable D call. The V end lost 1 base, the J end lost 6 bases, and 10 bases lay between the germline ends. The CDR3 has 13 amino acids. Germline CDR1 reads SSHAT; CDR2 reads FNYEAQ (reference sequence).

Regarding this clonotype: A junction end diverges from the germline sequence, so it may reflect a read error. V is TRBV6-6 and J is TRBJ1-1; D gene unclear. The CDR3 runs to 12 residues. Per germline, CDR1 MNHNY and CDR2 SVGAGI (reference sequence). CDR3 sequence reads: CTSRSEALEAFF. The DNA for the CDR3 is TGTACCAGCAGATCCGAGGCCCTTGAAGCTTTCTTT.

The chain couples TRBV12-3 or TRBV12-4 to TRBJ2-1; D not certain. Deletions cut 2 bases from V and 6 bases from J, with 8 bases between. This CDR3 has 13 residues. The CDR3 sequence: CASSLRSSNEQFF. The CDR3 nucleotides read TGTGCCAGCAGTTTAAGGAGTAGCAATGAGCAGTTCTTC.

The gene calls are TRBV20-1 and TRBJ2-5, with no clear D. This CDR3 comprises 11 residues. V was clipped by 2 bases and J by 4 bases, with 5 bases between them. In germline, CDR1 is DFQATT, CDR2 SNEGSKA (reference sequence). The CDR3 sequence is CSARIGETQYF. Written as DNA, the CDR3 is TGCAGTGCTAGAATCGGAGAGACCCAGTACTTC.

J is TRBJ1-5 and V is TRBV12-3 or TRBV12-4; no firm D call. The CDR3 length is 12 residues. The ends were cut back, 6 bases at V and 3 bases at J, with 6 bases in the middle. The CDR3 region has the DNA TGTGCCAGCAGCCGATACAATCAGCCCCAGCATTTT. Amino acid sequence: CASSRYNQPQHF.

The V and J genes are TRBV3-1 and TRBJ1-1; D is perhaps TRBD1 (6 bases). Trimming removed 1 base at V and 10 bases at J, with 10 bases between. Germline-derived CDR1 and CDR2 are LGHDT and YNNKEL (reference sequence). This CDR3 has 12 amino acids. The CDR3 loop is CASSQAGGGAFF. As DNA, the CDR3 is TGTGCCAGCAGCCAAGCGGGAGGGGGAGCTTTCTTT.

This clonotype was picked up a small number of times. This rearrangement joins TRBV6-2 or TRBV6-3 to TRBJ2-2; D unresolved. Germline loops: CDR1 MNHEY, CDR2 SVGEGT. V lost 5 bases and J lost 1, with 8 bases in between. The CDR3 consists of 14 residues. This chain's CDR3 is CASSVHKNTGELFF. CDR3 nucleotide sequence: TGTGCCAGCAGTGTTCACAAGAACACCGGGGAGCTGTTTTTT.

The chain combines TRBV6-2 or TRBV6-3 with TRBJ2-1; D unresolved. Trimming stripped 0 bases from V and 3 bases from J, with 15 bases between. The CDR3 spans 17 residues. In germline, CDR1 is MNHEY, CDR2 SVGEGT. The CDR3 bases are TGTGCCAGCAGTTACTCATTCCCCTTCCCTAACTACAATGAGCAGTTCTTC. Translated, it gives CASSYSFPFPNYNEQFF.

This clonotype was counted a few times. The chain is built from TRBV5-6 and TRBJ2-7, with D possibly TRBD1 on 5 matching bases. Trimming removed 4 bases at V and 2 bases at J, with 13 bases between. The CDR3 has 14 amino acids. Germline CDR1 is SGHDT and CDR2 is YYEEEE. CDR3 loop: CASSLAGSPYEQYF. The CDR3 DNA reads TGTGCCAGCAGCCTGGCAGGGTCACCCTACGAGCAGTACTTC.